This T cell receptor (beta chain) was sequenced in a study of cytomegalovirus exposure and HLA in healthy donors. Study-wide results and caveats: Later work found most CMV-associated TCR beta chains apparently HLA-restricted. The listing of 150 to 200 TCR beta chains classed them as cytomegalovirus-associated.

Use of 60 Vbeta and 13 Jbeta primers characterized the PCR. The authors' processing: A later analysis counted 70 million to 85 million unique TCR beta chains, around 10 million shared. Assay: immunoSEQ multiplex PCR; the TCRdb copy retains only in-frame clones and omits some. For V, J and clone size, that table is used; D and trimming come from the DNA. The table has 160,000 or so clones, 77% seen once. The CDR3 extends over 15 amino acids. Deletions cut 0 bases from V and 3 bases from J, with 12 bases between. Germline V gives CDR1 SGHRS, CDR2 YFSETQ. In regard to this clone: The antigen is not known.

The rearrangement links TRBV5-1 to TRBJ2-5; perhaps TRBD1 as D (6 bases). The clonotype was recovered from a man aged 45-60 years in good health and CMV-seropositive. Input material: PBMCs. This CDR3 reads CASSLGSGVKETQYF. The CDR3 nucleotides are TGCGCCAGCAGCTTGGGGTCAGGGGTAAAAGAGACCCAGTACTTC.